Sequencing of this TCR beta chain was carried out in a study of vaccination and CD4 T cells after COVID-19. As for the study in general: Stimulation of cells relied on overlapping spike peptides derived from SARS-CoV-2, HCoV-NL63, HCoV-OC43 and HCoV-229E. Study findings and constraints: It was found that, in convalescent patients, 304 of 307 vaccine-specific clones were spike mono-reactive. Post-vaccination, and not before, a median roughly 86% of reactive clones appeared in convalescent patients.

The germline CDR1 and CDR2 sequences are SGHAT and FQNNGV. The CDR3 has 14 amino acids. Unmatched junction bases numbered 7, after V lost 4 bases and J lost 4 bases. About this clonotype itself: Its antigen remains unidentified.

Treatment denoted: roughly 11-day PBMC culture with coronavirus spike peptide pools or control peptides (ViraFEST assay). Both day 3 and day 7 involved replacing half of the medium with fresh IL-2 medium. With the Oncomine TCR Beta short-read assay, DNA from cultured CD4+ T cells was sequenced. TCRdb reprocessed the PCR reads with MiXCR, giving one entry per CDR3 protein. In the table there are more than 9,000 distinct CDR3 sequences, approximately 60% of which are singletons. Specimen: CD4+ T cells from blood, cultured in vitro. The chain has TRBV11-2 and TRBJ2-7, with TRBD1 matching over 7 bases. The receptor was isolated from a human donor who had recovered from COVID-19. CDR3 bases: TGTGCCAGCAGCTCCTCGACAGGGAAATACGAGCAGTACTTC. As protein: CASSSSTGKYEQYF.